These 18 T cell receptor beta chains came from one sample sequenced in a study. TCRdb reprocessed the RT-PCR reads with MiXCR, giving one entry per CDR3 protein. The repertoire holds hundreds of thousands of distinct CDR3 sequences, with about 14% as singletons. The sequenced sample consisted of memory CD4+ T cells from blood. The receptor set was obtained from a female donor in good health, serving as a healthy control.

This clonotype was detected ten times or more. The chain couples TRBV27 to TRBJ2-5; perhaps D is TRBD1 or TRBD2 (6 bases each). V lost 6 bases and J 4 bases, leaving 18 bases between the germline ends. The CDR3 consists of 15 residues. Germline-derived CDR1 and CDR2 are MNHEY and SMNVEV (reference sequence). The CDR3 region has the DNA TGTGCCAGCAGACCTACGTGGGGGGCGGGAGAGACCCAGTACTTC. This sequence encodes CASRPTWGAGETQYF.

This clonotype was seen many times. This chain connects TRBV10-3 to TRBJ1-1; TRBD1 matches at 9 bases. Germline V gene lookup returns CDR1 ENHRY and CDR2 SYGVKD. V was clipped by 6 bases and J by 2 bases; unmatched bases: 4. This CDR3 is built from 14 residues. This CDR3 is CAIRRQGGNTEAFF. CDR3 in DNA: TGTGCCATCAGAAGACAGGGGGGTAACACTGAAGCTTTCTTT.

The V and J genes are TRBV20-1 and TRBJ1-6; D is possibly TRBD1 (6 bases). V lost 3 bases, J lost 10 bases, and 13 bases lay in between. In germline, CDR1 is DFQATT, CDR2 SNEGSKA (reference sequence). This CDR3 region has 13 residues. DNA for the CDR3: TGCAGTGCTAGGAGCAGGGGAAGATCACCCCTCCACTTT. Encoded protein: CSARSRGRSPLHF.

This clonotype was detected ten times or more. CDR3 coding DNA: TGTGCCAGCAGTTACTCGGGACAGACTAACACCGGGGAGCTGTTTTTT. As protein: CASSYSGQTNTGELFF. The chain has TRBV6-5 and TRBJ2-2; 7 positions match TRBD1. CDR1 is MNHEY and CDR2 is SVGAGI in the germline V gene. V trimming: 0 bases; J trimming: 2 bases; junction bases outside the gene matches: 3. This CDR3 has 16 amino acids.

This clonotype has a count of ten or more. V gene TRBV20-1 combines with J gene TRBJ2-1, with 7 bases fitting TRBD2. In germline, CDR1 is DFQATT, CDR2 SNEGSKA (reference sequence). The ends lost 3 bases at V and 4 bases at J; junction bases unmatched: 9. This CDR3 is built from 15 residues. CDR3 nucleotides: TGCAGTGCTAGGCAGCTAGCGGACCTTTACAATGAGCAGTTCTTC. Encoded protein: CSARQLADLYNEQFF.

This clonotype was seen a handful of times. CDR3 region: CASSPAGQGSPLHF. DNA of the CDR3: TGTGCCAGCTCACCAGCAGGCCAGGGTTCACCCCTCCACTTT. The V call is TRBV18, the J call TRBJ1-6; possibly TRBD1 for D (5 bases). Germline V gives CDR1 KGHSH, CDR2 LQKENI. V was trimmed by 2 bases and J by 9 bases, leaving 11 bases between them. This CDR3 region has 14 residues.

The rearrangement joins TRBV21-1 to TRBJ2-1; the tabulated D call, TRBD2, remains unverified against the DNA. TRBV21-1 is reported as a pseudogene. The CDR3 contains 17 residues. The CDR3 DNA sequence: TGTGCCAGCAGCCAAGCGGGGAGCGGGAGTCCGTCTGATGAGCAGTTCTTC. Protein: CASSQAGSGSPSDEQFF.

V is TRBV7-8 and J is TRBJ2-5, with D tentatively TRBD1 (5 bases). V was shortened by 0 bases and J by 5 bases, with 16 bases between the two germline ends. The CDR3 is 16 residues long. The germline CDR1 and CDR2 sequences are SGHVS and FQNEAQ. CDR3 coding DNA: TGTGCCAGCAGCTTAGCCGCTAGACAGTTTGTGGAGACCCAGTACTTC. This encodes CASSLAARQFVETQYF. The variable domain in full, completed from reference TRBV7-8 and TRBJ2-5, reads GAGVSQSPRYKVAKRGQDVALRCDPISGHVSLFWYQQALGQGPEFLTYFQNEAQLDKSGLPSDRFFAERPEGSVSTLKIQRTQQEDSAVYLCASSLAARQFVETQYFGPGTRLLVL.

This clonotype appeared a few times. The V call is TRBV20-1, the J call TRBJ2-1; TRBD2 matches 7 bases. V lost 5 bases to trimming and J lost 4 bases; unmatched junction nucleotides: 11. This CDR3 has 15 amino acids. Germline V gene data show CDR1 as DFQATT and CDR2 as SNEGSKA (reference sequence). Written as DNA, the CDR3 is TGCAGTGCTTACAACCGGGACTATTTATACAATGAGCAGTTCTTC. Its protein is CSAYNRDYLYNEQFF.

As for this clonotype: Likely a read error: the CDR3 ends without its conserved phenylalanine or tryptophan. CDR3 DNA sequence: TGTGCCAGCAGCGAGCAGGCAAATTCACCCCTCCACTCT. It codes for CASSEQANSPLHS. The rearrangement joins TRBV5-4 to TRBJ1-6, with unresolved D. The CDR3 is 13 amino acids. Germline V gene data show CDR1 as SGHNT and CDR2 as YYREEE (reference sequence). V shed 4 bases and J shed 7 bases, with 9 bases lying between them.

The chain combines TRBV5-1 with TRBJ1-2, with TRBD1 matching 7 bases. After removal of 4 bases from V and 7 bases from J, the junction contained 7 bases not matched to a gene. Germline CDR1 and CDR2: SGHRS and YFSETQ. This CDR3 is built from 13 residues. In DNA form, the CDR3 reads TGCGCCAGCAGCCCGACGACAGGGTCTGGCTACACCTTC. Amino acids: CASSPTTGSGYTF.

This clonotype has a count of ten or more. The chain uses TRBV29-1 and TRBJ1-1; the D is unclear. Trimming shortened V by 5 bases and J by 1 base, and 11 bases separated the two germline ends. Germline CDR1 SQVTM, CDR2 ANQGSEA. The CDR3 covers 13 residues. The CDR3, as DNA: TGCAGCGTTACGACATCCCCGAACACTGAAGCTTTCTTT. Translation: CSVTTSPNTEAFF.

The J gene is TRBJ2-3, the V gene TRBV4-3; 8 nucleotides agree with TRBD2. With V trimmed by 0 bases and J by 0 bases, 5 bases remained unmatched. This CDR3 spans 17 amino acids. CDR1 and CDR2 from the germline V gene are LGHNA and YSLEER. The CDR3 nucleotides are TGCGCCAGCAGCCAAGAGCAAGCGGGGGTTAGCACAGATACGCAGTATTTT. Protein sequence: CASSQEQAGVSTDTQYF.

The chain combines TRBV7-9 with TRBJ2-1; D is uncertain. The CDR3 loop spans 13 amino acids. V lost 1 base, J lost 9 bases, and 10 bases lay in between. CDR1 SEHNR and CDR2 FQNEAQ come from the germline V gene (reference sequence). The CDR3: CASSLVYRGEQFF. CDR3 in DNA: TGTGCCAGCAGCTTAGTTTATCGCGGTGAGCAGTTCTTC.

V gene TRBV5-1 combines with J gene TRBJ2-7; TRBD1 aligns across 8 bases. The CDR3 is 17 amino acids. Germline assignment: CDR1 SGHRS and CDR2 YFSETQ. V lost 1 base to trimming and J lost 5 bases; unmatched junction nucleotides: 14. The CDR3 DNA reads as TGCGCCAGCAGCTTGAAGCAGGGGGCGCACTATGGACACGAGCAGTACTTC. This translates into CASSLKQGAHYGHEQYF.

The gene calls are TRBV7-2 and TRBJ2-7, with D uncertain. The V end was cut by 2 bases, the J end by 2 bases, with 10 bases between. The CDR3 loop spans 14 amino acids. CDR1 is SGHTA and CDR2 is FQGNSA in the germline V gene. CDR3 residues: CASSLNRLTYEQYF. CDR3 nucleotides: TGTGCCAGCAGCTTAAATCGCTTAACCTACGAGCAGTACTTC. The entire variable domain, with the rest obtained from reference TRBV7-2 and TRBJ2-7, is as follows: GAGVSQSPSNKVTEKGKDVELRCDPISGHTALYWYRQSLGQGLEFLIYFQGNSAPDKSGLPSDRFSAERTGGSVSTLTIQRTQQEDSAVYLCASSLNRLTYEQYFGPGTRLTVT.

This chain connects TRBV18 to TRBJ1-5; TRBD1 matches 7 bases. CDR1 and CDR2 (germline): KGHSH, LQKENI. V was pared by 6 bases and J by 6 bases, with 8 bases of the junction left unmatched. The CDR3 totals 14 residues. The CDR3 spells CASSNSDRVQPQHF. CDR3 DNA: TGTGCCAGCTCCAACTCCGACAGGGTTCAGCCCCAGCATTTT. The variable domain in full, completed from reference TRBV18 and TRBJ1-5, reads NAGVMQNPRHLVRRRGQEARLRCSPMKGHSHVYWYRQLPEEGLKFMVYLQKENIIDESGMPKERFSAEFPKEGPSILRIQQVVRGDSAAYFCASSNSDRVQPQHFGDGTRLSIL.

J is TRBJ1-3 and V is TRBV12-5, with a weak D call TRBD1 (5 bases). V lost 5 bases and J 2 bases, leaving 7 bases between the germline ends. CDR3 length equals 13 residues. Germline V gives CDR1 LGHNT, CDR2 FRNRAP. The CDR3 sequence is CASGPGTGNTIYF. CDR3 DNA sequence: TGTGCTAGTGGTCCAGGGACTGGAAACACCATATATTTT.